The 14 T cell receptor beta chains listed next were all sequenced from one sample in a study of tumor-infiltrating lymphocytes in primary liver carcinoma. Investigators took RNA and DNA out together from 20-30 mg of unsorted bulk tissue. Making TCR beta cDNA involved 400 to 600 ng total RNA and a constant-region primer. Slightly modified ARM-PCR, run as three nested multiplex PCR rounds, produced the TCR beta libraries. PCR rounds one and two used TRBV1-TRBV30 forward primers with a C-beta reverse primer for around 9 cycles each. TCRdb re-called the multiplex PCR reads with MiXCR, one entry per CDR3 protein. The top ten hold roughly 12% of the sample, which has 100,000 or so distinct CDR3 sequences, 65% to 75% seen once. The material sequenced was liver tumor tissue from sampling region 2. Subset specified: tumor region T2, inferior pole. The receptor source for this set is a woman aged 55 to 70 with primary liver carcinoma and hepatitis B virus infection.

As to this clonotype: Being one base from a much bigger clone, this may be a read error. The chain links TRBV5-6 to TRBJ2-1; a weak D match, TRBD2 (5 bases). The CDR3 runs to 15 residues. Germline V gene sequence: CDR1 SGHDT, CDR2 YYEEEE. With 4 bases removed from V and 8 bases from J, the gap between germline ends came to 19 bases. CDR3 region: CASSPRRLQIDEQFF. Written as DNA, the CDR3 is TGTGCCAGCAGCCCCAGGAGGCTACAGATCGATGAGCAGTTCTTC.

As to this clonotype: At one of its ends the junction is not consistent with the germline gene, which may arise from a read error. CDR3 residues: CASSIYRGQVGYNEQFF. CDR3 sequence (DNA): TGTGCTAGCAGTATTTACAGGGGGCAGGTGGGGTACAATGAGCAGTTCTTC. V usage is TRBV6-5 and J usage is TRBJ2-1; 9 nucleotides align to TRBD1. The germline V gene has CDR1 MNHEY and CDR2 SVGAGI. The CDR3 runs to 17 residues.

The chain combines TRBV7-9 with TRBJ1-4; TRBD1 might be the D (5 bases). This CDR3 region has 16 residues. Germline loops: CDR1 SEHNR, CDR2 FQNEAQ (reference sequence). Trimming removed 2 bases from V and 3 bases from J, with 13 bases in between. CDR3 protein: CASSLSARGSNEKLFF. Here the CDR3 DNA reads TGTGCCAGCAGCTTAAGCGCAAGGGGATCTAATGAAAAACTGTTTTTT.

Points on this clonotype: A clone one base away is much larger, so this may be a read error. The chain uses TRBV7-9 and TRBJ2-7; no firm D call. This CDR3 is 13 amino acids long. Germline V gives CDR1 SEHNR, CDR2 FQNEAQ (reference sequence). Trimming pared 8 bases from V and 1 base from J, leaving 12 bases between. CDR3 amino acids: CASERLPSYEQYF. DNA for the CDR3: TGTGCCAGCGAACGGCTCCCGTCCTACGAGCAGTACTTC.

This clonotype was seen repeatedly, ten times or more. The V gene is TRBV5-5, the J gene TRBJ2-7; 9 nucleotides match TRBD1. Germline V CDR1 and CDR2: SGHKS, YYEKEE (reference sequence). With V trimmed by 4 bases and J by 6 bases, 17 bases remained unmatched. The CDR3 runs 17 residues. Here the CDR3 reads CASSKAGGTGKESEQYF. Here the CDR3 DNA reads TGTGCCAGCAGCAAGGCAGGGGGGACAGGGAAAGAAAGCGAGCAGTACTTC.

In this sample, this clonotype turned up many times. J is TRBJ2-1 and V is TRBV6-6; D is unclear. The CDR3 loop spans 16 amino acids. V was trimmed by 2 bases and J by 2 bases, leaving 13 bases between them. Looked up from germline, CDR1 is MNHNY and CDR2 is SVGAGI (reference sequence). The CDR3 loop is CASSYQPLPPYNEQFF. The CDR3 DNA follows: TGTGCCAGCAGTTACCAGCCCCTGCCCCCCTACAATGAGCAGTTCTTC.

With respect to this clonotype: This likely comes from a read error, as the CDR3 has no conserved phenylalanine or tryptophan at its end. The chain couples TRBV14 to TRBJ2-6; a weak D match, TRBD1 (6 bases). The CDR3 is 20 amino acids. CDR1 SGHDN and CDR2 FVKESK come from the germline V gene. CDR3 protein: CVSSQREIRQDLPGANVLTS. The CDR3 DNA reads as TGTGTCAGCAGCCAACGGGAAATCCGACAGGACCTACCTGGGGCCAACGTCCTGACTTCC.

A remark on this clonotype: An end of the junction differs from the germline gene, which may be a read error. The gene calls are TRBV29-1 and TRBJ2-5; the D gene is possibly TRBD2 (5 bases). Germline CDR1 reads SQVTM; CDR2 reads ANQGSEA. This CDR3 has 12 residues. The CDR3 loop reads CSVDPWGATQCF. The CDR3 DNA is TGCAGCGTTGATCCGTGGGGAGCGACCCAGTGCTTC.

This clonotype was recorded many times. The rearrangement uses TRBV5-4 and TRBJ2-5; the match to TRBD2 covers 7 bases. This CDR3 is built from 16 residues. The germline V gene encodes CDR1 SGHNT and CDR2 YYREEE (reference sequence). The J segment lost 4 bases and the V segment lost 1 base, leaving 10 bases of the junction unmatched. CDR3 region: CASSLPRGGKSETQYF. The CDR3 DNA follows: TGTGCCAGCAGCTTGCCCCGGGGAGGGAAGTCAGAGACCCAGTACTTC.

V and J are TRBV20-1 and TRBJ1-1, with no clear D. V dropped 0 bases and J dropped 2 bases, with 10 bases sitting between them. The V gene's germline CDR1 is DFQATT and CDR2 SNEGSKA (reference sequence). The CDR3 loop spans 14 amino acids. The CDR3: CSARDSGFNTEAFF. The CDR3 DNA reads as TGCAGTGCTAGAGATTCTGGATTTAACACTGAAGCTTTCTTT.

The chain couples TRBV28 to TRBJ2-1, with 7 bases matching TRBD2. CDR3 length: 14 residues. Looked up from germline, CDR1 is MDHEN and CDR2 is SYDVKM. J lost 8 bases, V lost 2 bases, and 6 bases had no gene match. CDR3 sequence: CASSLGGSLHEQFF. The DNA of the CDR3 is TGTGCCAGCAGTTTAGGCGGGAGTCTGCATGAGCAGTTCTTC.

This sequence joins TRBV4-2 and TRBJ2-7; D gene unclear. Trimming took 0 bases from V and 2 from J, leaving 11 bases between them. The CDR3 is 15 residues long. Per germline, CDR1 LGHNA and CDR2 YNFKEQ. CDR3 nucleotides: TGTGCCAGCAGCCAAGAATCGGAGACACCCTACGAGCAGTACTTC. This gives the protein CASSQESETPYEQYF.

For this clonotype: No conserved phenylalanine or tryptophan is present at the end of the CDR3, so a read error is the likely explanation. This rearrangement joins TRBV6-1 to TRBJ2-3; D possibly corresponds to TRBD2 (5 bases). Between the trimmed V and J ends, which lost 6 bases and 2 bases, there was a span of 12 bases. Germline CDR1 and CDR2: MNHNS and SASEGT. This CDR3 has 14 amino acids. CDR3 DNA: TGTGCCAGCAGGAGTAGCGTGATCACAGATACGCAGTATTCT. Translated, it gives CASRSSVITDTQYS.

The rearrangement links TRBV6-6 to TRBJ2-2; D gene ambiguous. Trimming cost V 9 bases and J 8 bases, with 16 bases left between them. Germline assignment: CDR1 MNHNY and CDR2 SVGAGI (reference sequence). There are 13 residues in the CDR3. The CDR3 protein is CASVIRGSGELFF. The CDR3 bases are TGTGCCAGTGTGATTCGCGGTAGTGGGGAGCTGTTTTTT.